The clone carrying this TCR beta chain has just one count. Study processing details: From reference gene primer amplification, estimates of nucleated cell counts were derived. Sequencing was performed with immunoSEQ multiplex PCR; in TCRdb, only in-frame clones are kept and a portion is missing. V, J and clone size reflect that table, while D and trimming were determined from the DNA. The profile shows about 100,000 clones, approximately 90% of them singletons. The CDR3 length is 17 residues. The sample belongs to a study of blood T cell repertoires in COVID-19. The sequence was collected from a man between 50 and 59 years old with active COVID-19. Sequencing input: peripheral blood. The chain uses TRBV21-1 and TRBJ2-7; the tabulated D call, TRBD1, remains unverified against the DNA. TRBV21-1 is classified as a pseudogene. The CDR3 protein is CASSPPGPVDSTCEQYV. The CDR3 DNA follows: TGTGCCAGCAGCCCCCCAGGGCCCGTCGACTCGACATGCGAGCAGTACGTC.